The rows below give T cell receptor beta chains drawn from one sample of a study of regulatory T cells in long-lasting Graves disease. One entry per CDR3 protein results from TCRdb running MiXCR on the multiplex PCR reads. The sample shows more than 300,000 distinct CDR3 sequences, around a fifth of them seen only once. This specimen consisted of peripheral blood mononuclear cells (PBMCs), obtained when the disease was refractory, from a patient treated with antithyroid drugs. The receptors stem from a female donor with Graves disease. Each CDR3 is given with its conserved first and last residue. Fields, in order: V gene, J gene, CDR3 length, CDR3 protein.

TRBV6-1	TRBJ2-5	14	CASSEGGGRQTQYF
TRBV3-1	TRBJ2-7	14	CASSQATGSSEQYF
TRBV28	TRBJ2-7	13	CASQGGSGGQQYF
TRBV7-2	TRBJ2-2	16	CASSLGALQNTGELFF
TRBV6-1	TRBJ2-2	16	CASSKDSYGNTGELFF
TRBV20-1	TRBJ2-7	14	CSAPLGTSGYEQYF
TRBV3-1	TRBJ1-3	17	CASSQVMTGPSGNTIYF
TRBV2	TRBJ2-2	15	CASSGTGARTGELFF
TRBV6-5	TRBJ1-1	13	CASSYPGYTEAFF
TRBV7-2	TRBJ2-7	13	CASSLDRGGEQYF
TRBV28	TRBJ2-5	14	CASSLELAQETQYF
TRBV7-2	TRBJ2-5	15	CASSRAPGQGGTQYF
TRBV27	TRBJ2-2	13	CASRGWAFGELFF
TRBV6-5	TRBJ1-5	19	CASSYRPNRARRENQPQHF
TRBV29-1	TRBJ1-5	13	CSVGAGSNQPQHF
TRBV3-1	TRBJ2-4	17	CTSSQSEVSLAKNIQYF
TRBV7-8	TRBJ1-5	16	CASSNRDVNSNQPQHF
TRBV6-2/TRBV6-3	TRBJ2-6	15	CASSIRTAGANVLTF
TRBV5-5	TRBJ2-5	16	CASSGSPWTYQETQYF
TRBV20-1	TRBJ1-4	12	CSAGRGDEKLFF